One sample yielded the 22 T cell receptor beta chains listed below, sequenced in a study of identical twins. MiXCR was run by TCRdb on the 5' RACE reads, yielding one entry per CDR3 protein. Of fewer than 250,000 distinct CDR3 sequences in the sample, about 7.5% are singletons; the top ten hold approximately 2%. These data were also reused for a study on yellow fever vaccine responses in identical twins.

The sequencing sample was made of memory (CD45RO+) T cells sorted from blood. The receptor set was obtained from a woman under 30 in good health.

The table lists this clonotype with a few counts. J is TRBJ1-2 and V is TRBV20-1, with unresolved D. Trimming shortened V by 0 bases and J by 3 bases, and 5 bases separated the two germline ends. CDR1 and CDR2 (germline): DFQATT, SNEGSKA (reference sequence). The CDR3 runs to 12 residues. CDR3 DNA: TGCAGTGCTAGAGATTTCCACTATGGCTACACCTTC. This codes for CSARDFHYGYTF.

The CDR3 DNA reads TGTGCCAGCAGCTCCCTGCCCGGACAGGGAGATAATGAAAAACTGTTTTTT. Its translation is CASSSLPGQGDNEKLFF. The chain combines TRBV11-3 with TRBJ1-4; TRBD1 matches 8 bases. There are 17 residues in the CDR3. The germline V gene encodes CDR1 SGHNT and CDR2 YENEEA. V lost 4 bases and J lost 4; bases outside the gene matches: 11.

This clonotype was detected a few times. V is TRBV10-3 and J is TRBJ1-1, with 8 bases aligning to TRBD1. The V gene's germline CDR1 is ENHRY and CDR2 SYGVKD. The J segment lost 6 bases and the V segment lost 3 bases, leaving 6 bases of the junction unmatched. This CDR3 has 14 amino acids. Written as DNA, the CDR3 is TGTGCCATCAGTGAAGCGGGACAGGCACCTGAAGCTTTCTTT. Encoded protein: CAISEAGQAPEAFF.

This clonotype showed up many times. Germline is not matched at one junction end, which may reflect a read error. The genes are TRBV6-2 or TRBV6-3 and TRBJ1-1; D possibly corresponds to TRBD1 (6 bases). CDR1 and CDR2 (germline): MNHEY, SVGEGT. The CDR3 spans 13 residues. The chain's CDR3 is CATLQVETRGRVF. The DNA of the CDR3 is TGTGCCACCCTCCAGGTTGAGACGAGGGGGAGAGTATTT.

The sample holds many counts of this clonotype. The J gene is TRBJ1-6, the V gene TRBV20-1, with TRBD1 matching over 7 bases. CDR3 length: 15 amino acids. Germline values: CDR1 DFQATT, CDR2 SNEGSKA (reference sequence). After removal of 5 bases from V and 7 bases from J, the junction contained 11 bases not matched to a gene. The CDR3, as DNA: TGCAGTGCTCCCCCTGTGACAGGGAAGAATTCACCCCTCCACTTT. Translating it yields CSAPPVTGKNSPLHF.

This clonotype has only a few counts. The chain carries TRBV29-1 and TRBJ2-3; 9 bases fit TRBD1. Germline assignment: CDR1 SQVTM and CDR2 ANQGSEA. J lost 2 bases, V lost 4 bases, and 7 bases had no gene match. CDR3 length: 15 residues. Here the CDR3 reads CSVGGTGTSTDTQYF. In nucleotides, the CDR3 is TGCAGCGTTGGTGGGACAGGGACATCCACAGATACGCAGTATTTT.

The V and J genes are TRBV6-5 and TRBJ1-6, with D perhaps TRBD1 (5 bases). CDR1 and CDR2 from the germline V gene are MNHEY and SVGAGI. The CDR3 totals 15 residues. V was pared by 2 bases and J by 9 bases, with 14 bases between. The CDR3 DNA sequence: TGTGCCAGCAGTTACCCCACAGGCTCTGGTTCACCCCTCCACTTT. It translates to CASSYPTGSGSPLHF.

The V gene is TRBV4-3, the J gene TRBJ1-2; D is undetermined. V lost 1 base and J 4 bases, leaving 13 bases between the germline ends. This CDR3 has 15 residues. Germline-derived CDR1 and CDR2 are LGHNA and YSLEER. The CDR3 DNA is TGCGCCAGCAGCCAAGGGGCTGCTCCCCTCTATGGCTACACCTTC. Amino acid sequence: CASSQGAAPLYGYTF.

This sequence joins TRBV28 and TRBJ2-1; the D gene is possibly TRBD2 (6 bases). CDR3 size: 14 residues. V lost 6 bases to trimming and J lost 2 bases, with 11 bases between them. Germline values: CDR1 MDHEN, CDR2 SYDVKM. The CDR3 nucleotides are TGTGCCAGCAGGGCGGGGCCGACCTACAATGAGCAGTTCTTC. Translating it yields CASRAGPTYNEQFF.

This chain joins TRBV12-3 or TRBV12-4 and TRBJ2-1, with 9 bases that match TRBD2. The V gene end was trimmed by 1 base and the J gene end by 7 bases; junction bases not matched to a gene: 11. The CDR3 sequence is 17 residues long. CDR3 protein: CASSLVSAGGGRNEQFF. The CDR3 region has the DNA TGTGCCAGCAGTTTAGTATCAGCGGGAGGCGGGAGGAATGAGCAGTTCTTC.

This clonotype was observed at least ten times. The V and J genes are TRBV4-2 and TRBJ2-2; 11 bases line up with TRBD2. The CDR3 totals 19 residues. In germline, CDR1 is LGHNA, CDR2 YNFKEQ. J lost 1 base, V lost 0 bases, and 7 bases had no gene match. The CDR3 nucleotides read TGTGCCAGCAGCCAAGAGGTGCTAGCGGGAGGAGGGAACACCGGGGAGCTGTTTTTT. Translation: CASSQEVLAGGGNTGELFF.

This chain uses TRBV15 with TRBJ2-1; 8 bases align to TRBD2. Germline trimming cut 0 bases from V and 4 bases from J; bases unmatched to any gene: 5. The CDR3 totals 16 residues. CDR1 and CDR2 (germline): LNHNV, YYDKDF (reference sequence). In DNA, the CDR3 is TGTGCCACCAGCAGAGATCCAGCGGGGGTTTACAATGAGCAGTTCTTC. This gives the protein CATSRDPAGVYNEQFF.

The V and J genes are TRBV6-1 and TRBJ2-2; D possibly uses TRBD1 or TRBD2 (5 bases each). This CDR3 has 16 residues. V lost 7 bases, J lost 5 bases, and 20 bases lay in between. From germline, CDR1 is MNHNS and CDR2 SASEGT. CDR3 protein: CASTSGQGSRTGELFF. Written as DNA, the CDR3 is TGTGCCAGCACCTCCGGACAAGGGAGTAGAACCGGGGAGCTGTTTTTT.

The genes are TRBV19 and TRBJ1-2; 10 bases are a match to TRBD1. Trimming removed 6 bases from V and 5 bases from J; junction bases left unmatched: 3. The CDR3 length is 13 residues. Germline lookup yields CDR1 LNHDA and CDR2 SQIVND (reference sequence). CDR3 DNA sequence: TGTGCCAGTAGACCGGGACAGGGGTATGGCTACACCTTC. It translates to CASRPGQGYGYTF.

Many counts were recorded for this clonotype. This chain joins TRBV7-9 and TRBJ2-1, with 8 positions matching TRBD2. Per the germline V gene, CDR1 is SEHNR and CDR2 is FQNEAQ (reference sequence). The CDR3 runs to 14 residues. With V trimmed by 5 bases and J by 6 bases, 6 bases remained unmatched. The CDR3 is CASSRGGTSNEQFF. The CDR3 nucleotides read TGTGCCAGCAGCCGCGGGGGGACCAGCAATGAGCAGTTCTTC.

This clonotype was counted ten times or more. This chain connects TRBV29-1 to TRBJ2-6, with a tentative D call TRBD1 (6 bases). V was cut by 4 bases and J by 2 bases, with 9 bases left in between. CDR1 is SQVTM and CDR2 is ANQGSEA in the germline V gene. This CDR3 region has 14 residues. The DNA of the CDR3 is TGCAGCGTTGGGTCAGGGGCTGGGGCCAACGTCCTGACTTTC. Translated: CSVGSGAGANVLTF.

This clonotype was recorded at least ten times. The chain has TRBV20-1 and TRBJ2-3; tentative D call: TRBD1 (6 bases). Germline values: CDR1 DFQATT, CDR2 SNEGSKA (reference sequence). This CDR3 has 14 amino acids. The V end lost 6 bases, the J end lost 1 base, and 14 bases lay between the germline ends. Here the CDR3 DNA reads TGCAGTGCAAAGGGGGAGCGGCGCACAGATACGCAGTATTTT. Its translation: CSAKGERRTDTQYF.

This clonotype came up many times. V usage is TRBV7-2 and J usage is TRBJ2-7; D perhaps matches TRBD2 (7 bases). V shed 4 bases and J shed 7 bases, with 17 bases lying between them. The CDR3 runs to 14 residues. Germline lookup yields CDR1 SGHTA and CDR2 FQGNSA. CDR3 sequence reads: CASSSMGGAQEQYF. The CDR3 region has the DNA TGTGCCAGCAGCTCTATGGGGGGGGCCCAAGAGCAGTACTTC.

This chain links TRBV7-2 with TRBJ2-1; D unresolved. The CDR3 covers 15 residues. The ends were cut back, 7 bases at V and 4 bases at J, with 17 bases in the middle. CDR1 is SGHTA, CDR2 FQGNSA, per germline. CDR3 in DNA: TGTGCCAGCACCCCGCGCAGGACCGTTTACAATGAGCAGTTCTTC. Translating gives CASTPRRTVYNEQFF.

This clonotype was recorded many times. The V gene is TRBV28, the J gene TRBJ2-7; D unresolved. Per the germline V gene, CDR1 is MDHEN and CDR2 is SYDVKM. The CDR3 spans 12 residues. With 3 bases removed from V and 2 bases from J, the gap between germline ends came to 5 bases. This CDR3 reads CASSFLAYEQYF. In DNA form, the CDR3 reads TGTGCCAGCAGTTTCTTGGCCTACGAGCAGTACTTC. Looking up the rest from reference TRBV28 and TRBJ2-7 gives the full variable domain: DVKVTQSSRYLVKRTGEKVFLECVQDMDHENMFWYRQDPGLGLRLIYFSYDVKMKEKGDIPEGYSVSREKKERFSLILESASTNQTSMYLCASSFLAYEQYFGPGTRLTVT.

This clonotype was counted only a few times. This sequence joins TRBV19 and TRBJ1-5; perhaps TRBD1 as D (5 bases). The CDR3 totals 15 residues. The V gene lost 1 base and the J gene lost 6 bases, with 13 bases spanning the gap. Germline V gene lookup returns CDR1 LNHDA and CDR2 SQIVND (reference sequence). Here the CDR3 DNA reads TGTGCCAGTAGTATAGGAGGGGCAAGTAGTCAGCCCCAGCATTTT. Translating gives CASSIGGASSQPQHF. The full variable domain, completed using reference TRBV19 and TRBJ1-5, is DGGITQSPKYLFRKEGQNVTLSCEQNLNHDAMYWYRQDPGQGLRLIYYSQIVNDFQKGDIAEGYSVSREKKESFPLTVTSAQKNPTAFYLCASSIGGASSQPQHFGDGTRLSIL.

This clonotype was recorded at least ten times. The gene calls are TRBV6-5 and TRBJ1-4; a possible D gene is TRBD1 (6 bases). From germline, CDR1 is MNHEY and CDR2 SVGAGI. The CDR3 totals 13 residues. Trimming took 4 bases from V and 8 from J, leaving 11 bases between them. The CDR3 region has the DNA TGTGCCAGCAGTTTCGAAGGGGGGGAAAAACTGTTTTTT. Translation: CASSFEGGEKLFF.